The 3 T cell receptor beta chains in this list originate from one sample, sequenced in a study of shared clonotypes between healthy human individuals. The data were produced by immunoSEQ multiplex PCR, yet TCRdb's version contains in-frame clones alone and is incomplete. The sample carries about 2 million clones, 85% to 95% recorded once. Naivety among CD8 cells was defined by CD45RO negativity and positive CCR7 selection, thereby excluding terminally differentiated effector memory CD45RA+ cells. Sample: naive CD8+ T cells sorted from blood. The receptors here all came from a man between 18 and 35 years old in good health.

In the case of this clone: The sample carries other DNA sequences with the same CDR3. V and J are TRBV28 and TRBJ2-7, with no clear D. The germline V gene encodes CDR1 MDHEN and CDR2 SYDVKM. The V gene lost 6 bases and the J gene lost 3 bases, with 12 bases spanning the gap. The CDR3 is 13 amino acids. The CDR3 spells CASSPSGFYEQYF. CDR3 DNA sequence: TGTGCCAGCAGCCCCTCCGGCTTCTACGAGCAGTACTTC.

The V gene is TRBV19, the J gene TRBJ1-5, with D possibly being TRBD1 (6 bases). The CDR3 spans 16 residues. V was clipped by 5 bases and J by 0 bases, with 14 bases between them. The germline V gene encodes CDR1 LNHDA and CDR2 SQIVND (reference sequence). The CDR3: CASSAGAMDSNQPQHF. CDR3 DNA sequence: TGTGCCAGTAGTGCAGGGGCGATGGATAGCAATCAGCCCCAGCATTTT.

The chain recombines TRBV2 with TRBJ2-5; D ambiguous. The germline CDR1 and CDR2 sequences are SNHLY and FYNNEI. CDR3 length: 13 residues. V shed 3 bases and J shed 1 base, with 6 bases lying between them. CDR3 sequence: CASSDILQETQYF. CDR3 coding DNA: TGTGCCAGCAGTGACATACTCCAAGAGACCCAGTACTTC. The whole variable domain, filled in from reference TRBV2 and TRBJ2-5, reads EPEVTQTPSHQVTQMGQEVILRCVPISNHLYFYWYRQILGQKVEFLVSFYNNEISEKSEIFDDQFSVERPDGSNFTLKIRSTKLEDSAMYFCASSDILQETQYFGPGTRLLVL.